Following are 5 T cell receptor beta chains from one sample sequenced in a study of beta chain features in type 1 diabetes. Broader study findings: There was a moderate but significant shortening of TCRB CDR3s in all four CD4+ subsets of Type 1 diabetes patients.

Their target antigens are unknown. Expressed TCRB transcripts were sequenced after all isolated RNA was converted to cDNA. TCRdb keeps only in-frame clones here, not all; method: immunoSEQ multiplex PCR. Of around 280,000 clones detected, about 15% appear once; the ten largest clones hold less than 0.02%. Sequencing was done on a sample of naive CD4+ T cells from blood. These receptors all come from a man aged 18 to 30 with type 1 diabetes.

This clone was seen more than once but under ten times. The chain links TRBV7-9 to TRBJ2-2, with 11 bases matching TRBD2. The germline V gene encodes CDR1 SEHNR and CDR2 FQNEAQ (reference sequence). Losses at the gene ends were 2 bases for V and 3 bases for J; bases not matched to a gene: 2. CDR3 length equals 16 residues. CDR3 sequence: CASSLLAGGDTGELFF. The DNA for the CDR3 is TGTGCCAGCAGCTTACTAGCGGGGGGCGACACCGGGGAGCTGTTTTTT.

This clone appeared a few times. J is TRBJ2-1 and V is TRBV10-2, with a weak D call TRBD1 (5 bases). Germline lookup yields CDR1 WSHSY and CDR2 SAAADI. CDR3 length equals 13 residues. V was cut by 7 bases and J by 3 bases, with 10 bases left in between. CDR3 bases: TGCGCCAGCACTGGGGCCCTCTACAATGAGCAGTTCTTC. Translation: CASTGALYNEQFF.

The chain joins TRBV4-2 to TRBJ1-6; 9 bases are shared with TRBD1. V shed 0 bases and J 7 bases; nucleotides not matched to a gene: 4. This CDR3 region has 16 residues. Germline assignment: CDR1 LGHNA and CDR2 YNFKEQ. CDR3 in amino acids: CASSQERDRENSPLHF. CDR3 coding DNA: TGTGCCAGCAGCCAAGAACGGGACAGGGAAAATTCACCCCTCCACTTT.

This sequence joins TRBV7-2 and TRBJ2-5, with no clear D. Germline lookup yields CDR1 SGHTA and CDR2 FQGNSA. This CDR3 region has 13 residues. Between the trimmed V and J ends, which lost 3 bases and 2 bases, there was a span of 7 bases. Here the CDR3 DNA reads TGTGCCAGCAGCTTTAGCTGGCAAGAGACCCAGTACTTC. The encoded protein is CASSFSWQETQYF.

V and J are TRBV11-2 and TRBJ2-2, with unresolved D. The CDR3 sequence is 14 residues long. From germline, CDR1 is SGHAT and CDR2 FQNNGV. The V end was cut by 2 bases, the J end by 0 bases, with 4 bases between. The CDR3 spells CASSLPANTGELFF. CDR3 DNA: TGTGCCAGCAGCTTACCAGCGAACACCGGGGAGCTGTTTTTT.